These 10 T cell receptor beta chains were all obtained from the same sample, sequenced in a study of shared clonotypes between healthy human individuals. Sequencing used immunoSEQ multiplex PCR; TCRdb keeps in-frame clones, though not all of them. The repertoire holds roughly 500,000 clones, 79% seen once, with around 13% in the top ten. Sequencing used PBMCs. Receptors originate from a middle-aged woman in good health. Some clones in this sample may be carry-over from other donors' samples.

The J gene is TRBJ2-1, the V gene TRBV7-9; 8 bases agree with TRBD2. The CDR3 runs to 13 residues. The V gene end was trimmed by 9 bases and the J gene end by 9 bases; junction bases not matched to a gene: 10. Germline values: CDR1 SEHNR, CDR2 FQNEAQ (reference sequence). As DNA, the CDR3 is TGTGCCAGGGCTCCGGGTGCGGGAGGTGAGCAGTTCTTC. Translating it yields CARAPGAGGEQFF.

V is TRBV6-6 and J is TRBJ1-5, with unresolved D. The CDR3 runs to 13 residues. V was pared by 5 bases and J by 1 base, with 6 bases between. In germline, CDR1 is MNHNY, CDR2 SVGAGI (reference sequence). The CDR3 DNA is TGTGCCAGCAGTCGAAACAGCAATCAGCCCCAGCATTTT. Amino acid sequence: CASSRNSNQPQHF.

V and J are TRBV6-5 and TRBJ1-2; D uncertain. This CDR3 region has 11 residues. CDR1 and CDR2 from the germline V gene are MNHEY and SVGAGI. The ends were cut back, 2 bases at V and 13 bases at J, with 11 bases in the middle. The CDR3 loop reads CASSYGPMITF. CDR3 coding DNA: TGTGCCAGCAGTTACGGTCCTATGATCACCTTC.

This clone was seen more than once but under ten times. The chain joins TRBV7-3 to TRBJ2-3; D is unclear. Trimming took off 0 bases at V and 5 bases at J, with 6 bases between the two ends. The CDR3 totals 13 residues. Germline V gives CDR1 SGHTA, CDR2 FQGTGA. The CDR3 nucleotides are TGTGCCAGCAGCTTAACAAGGGAAGATACGCAGTATTTT. It specifies CASSLTREDTQYF.

This chain links TRBV6-1 with TRBJ2-5; D is perhaps TRBD1 or TRBD2 (5 bases each). V was trimmed by 6 bases and J by 7 bases, leaving 15 bases between them. CDR1 is MNHNS and CDR2 is SASEGT in the germline V gene. This CDR3 comprises 13 residues. The CDR3 loop reads CASRRGSYGTQYF. The CDR3 coding sequence is TGTGCCAGCAGGAGGGGCTCCTACGGGACCCAGTACTTC.

V usage is TRBV10-3 and J usage is TRBJ2-7; 9 bases fit TRBD1. V gave up 4 bases and J gave up 5 bases; unmatched junction bases: 6. This CDR3 has 14 amino acids. Germline lookup yields CDR1 ENHRY and CDR2 SYGVKD. In DNA, the CDR3 is TGTGCCATCAGTGGGGTACAGGGGGCTAACGAGCAGTACTTC. As protein: CAISGVQGANEQYF.

The chain couples TRBV9 to TRBJ1-2; TRBD1 matches at 9 bases. Germline lookup yields CDR1 SGDLS and CDR2 YYNGEE. The CDR3 is 14 residues long. V dropped 3 bases and J dropped 0; count of bases not matched to a gene: 0. DNA for the CDR3: TGTGCCAGCAGCGGGGACAGGGCTAACTATGGCTACACCTTC. Protein: CASSGDRANYGYTF.

The V call is TRBV2, the J call TRBJ2-1; TRBD2 aligns across 7 bases. V lost 8 bases to trimming and J lost 0 bases; unmatched junction nucleotides: 4. From germline, CDR1 is SNHLY and CDR2 FYNNEI. The CDR3 extends over 14 amino acids. The CDR3 sequence is CASQGGSSYNEQFF. CDR3 sequence (DNA): TGTGCCAGCCAGGGCGGGAGCTCCTACAATGAGCAGTTCTTC.

The chain combines TRBV7-9 with TRBJ2-1, with D tentatively TRBD2 (6 bases). In germline, CDR1 is SEHNR, CDR2 FQNEAQ (reference sequence). This CDR3 has 18 amino acids. Trimming removed 5 bases from V and 4 bases from J, with 24 bases in between. As DNA, the CDR3 is TGTGCCAGCAGCCCACGTCCGCGGGCTGGGGGGTTATACAATGAGCAGTTCTTC. Translation: CASSPRPRAGGLYNEQFF.

V is TRBV7-3 and J is TRBJ2-6; the match to TRBD2 covers 10 bases. Germline lookup yields CDR1 SGHTA and CDR2 FQGTGA. This CDR3 is built from 17 residues. The V segment lost 5 bases and the J segment 1 base; nucleotides outside the gene matches: 5. This CDR3 reads CASSPLAGESGANVLTF. CDR3 coding DNA: TGTGCCAGCAGCCCCCTAGCGGGAGAGTCTGGGGCCAACGTCCTGACTTTC.